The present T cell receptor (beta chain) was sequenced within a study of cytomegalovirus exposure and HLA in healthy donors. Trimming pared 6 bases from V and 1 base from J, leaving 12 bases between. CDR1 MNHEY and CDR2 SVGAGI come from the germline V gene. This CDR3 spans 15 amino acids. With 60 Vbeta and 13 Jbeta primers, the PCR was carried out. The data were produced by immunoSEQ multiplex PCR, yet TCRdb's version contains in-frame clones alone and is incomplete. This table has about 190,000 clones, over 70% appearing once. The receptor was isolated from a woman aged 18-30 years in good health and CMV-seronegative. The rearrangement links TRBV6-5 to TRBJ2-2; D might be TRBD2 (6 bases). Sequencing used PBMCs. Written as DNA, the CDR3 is TGTGCCAGCAGGCAAGGAGGGAGGAACACCGGGGAGCTGTTTTTT. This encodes CASRQGGRNTGELFF.